One and the same sample provided the 9 T cell receptor beta chains below, sequenced in a study of beta chain features in type 1 diabetes. As every portion of the isolated RNA was reverse transcribed, the sequencing read expressed TCRB transcripts. Using immunoSEQ multiplex PCR, the repertoire was profiled, and TCRdb retains in-frame clones only, with some absent. This repertoire shows 300,000 or so clones, 13% to 15% found once; its top ten account for 0.017%. General observations from the study: Type 1 diabetes patients had moderately but significantly shorter TCRB CDR3s in all four CD4+ subsets.

For these TCRs, the target antigens are not known. Sample: naive CD4+ T cells from blood. These receptors were collected from a man under 40 with type 1 diabetes.

This clone has more than one count but fewer than ten. The V call is TRBV30, the J call TRBJ2-1; 10 nucleotides line up with TRBD2. Per the germline V gene, CDR1 is GTSNPN and CDR2 is SVGIG (reference sequence). CDR3 length: 14 amino acids. V lost 8 bases and J lost 4; bases outside the gene matches: 8. The CDR3 loop is CATSTSGIYNEQFF. The DNA for the CDR3 is TGTGCCACCTCAACTAGCGGGATTTACAATGAGCAGTTCTTC.

This clone was seen more than once but under ten times. CDR3 loop: CASKAGTGGFEQYF. The CDR3 DNA sequence: TGTGCCAGCAAGGCCGGGACAGGGGGTTTCGAGCAGTACTTC. V usage is TRBV28 and J usage is TRBJ2-7; 11 positions match TRBD1. This CDR3 is built from 14 residues. V shed 7 bases and J 6 bases; nucleotides not matched to a gene: 8. The germline V gene encodes CDR1 MDHEN and CDR2 SYDVKM. The full variable domain, with the rest looked up from reference TRBV28 and TRBJ2-7, is DVKVTQSSRYLVKRTGEKVFLECVQDMDHENMFWYRQDPGLGLRLIYFSYDVKMKEKGDIPEGYSVSREKKERFSLILESASTNQTSMYLCASKAGTGGFEQYFGPGTRLTVT.

The chain combines TRBV30 with TRBJ1-1; no reliable D call. The CDR3 has 14 amino acids. The ends were cut back, 1 base at V and 0 bases at J, with 9 bases in the middle. CDR1 is GTSNPN and CDR2 is SVGIG in the germline V gene (reference sequence). The CDR3 DNA is TGTGCCTGGAGTGCTCGGGTGGTGAACACTGAAGCTTTCTTT. It codes for CAWSARVVNTEAFF.

The V gene is TRBV28, the J gene TRBJ1-2, with D uncertain. Germline-derived CDR1 and CDR2 are MDHEN and SYDVKM. This CDR3 has 14 amino acids. Trimming took 2 bases from V and 0 from J, leaving 7 bases between them. CDR3 DNA: TGTGCCAGCAGTTTAGGGAGTACTAACTATGGCTACACCTTC. Translation: CASSLGSTNYGYTF.

The rearrangement links TRBV14 to TRBJ2-3; D remains unclear. V dropped 4 bases and J dropped 2 bases, with 10 bases sitting between them. This CDR3 is 14 amino acids long. Looked up from germline, CDR1 is SGHDN and CDR2 is FVKESK. As DNA, the CDR3 is TGTGCCAGCAGCCTCGAGAGATACACAGATACGCAGTATTTT. It encodes CASSLERYTDTQYF.

The chain has TRBV28 and TRBJ1-1; D is undetermined. CDR3 length equals 12 residues. Germline V gene data show CDR1 as MDHEN and CDR2 as SYDVKM. V gave up 4 bases and J gave up 10 bases, with 13 bases separating them. Written as DNA, the CDR3 is TGTGCCAGCAGTTCGGTACGCTTTACAGCTTTCTTT. Its translation is CASSSVRFTAFF.

A few counts support this clone. The chain links TRBV28 to TRBJ2-1, with D possibly TRBD2 on 5 matching bases. Per germline, CDR1 MDHEN and CDR2 SYDVKM. This CDR3 region has 16 residues. Trimming stripped 5 bases from V and 2 bases from J, with 16 bases between. The CDR3 sequence is CASSTGGSGPYNEQFF. The CDR3 DNA sequence: TGTGCCAGCAGTACCGGAGGTTCGGGTCCCTACAATGAGCAGTTCTTC.

The chain has TRBV4-2 and TRBJ2-3; 9 nucleotides match TRBD1. CDR3 length: 17 residues. V gave up 4 bases and J gave up 3 bases; unmatched junction bases: 11. Germline loops: CDR1 LGHNA, CDR2 YNFKEQ. The CDR3 is CASSPQQGAGLTDTQYF. The CDR3 coding sequence is TGTGCCAGCAGCCCCCAACAGGGGGCAGGGTTGACAGATACGCAGTATTTT.

This chain uses TRBV5-1 with TRBJ2-7; D possibly corresponds to TRBD1 (6 bases). Germline CDR1 SGHRS, CDR2 YFSETQ. V was shortened by 5 bases and J by 5 bases, with 14 bases between the two germline ends. This CDR3 comprises 13 residues. CDR3 residues: CASRSGGSDEQYF. In DNA, the CDR3 is TGCGCCAGCAGGTCTGGGGGCTCTGACGAGCAGTACTTC.